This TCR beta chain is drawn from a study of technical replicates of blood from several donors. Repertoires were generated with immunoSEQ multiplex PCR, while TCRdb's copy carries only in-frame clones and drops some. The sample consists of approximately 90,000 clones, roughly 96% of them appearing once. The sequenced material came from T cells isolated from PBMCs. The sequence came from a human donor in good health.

The CDR3 DNA follows: TGTGCCAGCAGTGAACCGGGGGAGGGCCTTGGCTATGGCTACACCTTC. Protein product: CASSEPGEGLGYGYTF. V gene TRBV6-1 combines with J gene TRBJ1-2; TRBD1 is a possible D gene (5 bases). This CDR3 comprises 16 residues. The ends were cut back, 2 bases at V and 4 bases at J, with 17 bases in the middle. The germline gives CDR1 MNHNS, CDR2 SASEGT.